One and the same sample provided the 10 T cell receptor beta chains below, sequenced in a study of spatial heterogeneity in lung cancer. Regarding time point: blood at routine non-recurrence follow-up after resection. TCRdb reprocessed the 5' RACE reads with MiXCR, giving one entry per CDR3 protein. The sample includes roughly 70,000 distinct CDR3 sequences, roughly 8.9% seen only once; the top ten take approximately 2%. The sample consisted of PBMCs, taken at follow-up. These receptor sequences come from a female donor with early-stage non-small cell lung cancer.

The sample holds many counts of this clonotype. This chain connects TRBV4-2 to TRBJ2-7, with D perhaps given as TRBD1 or TRBD2 (6 bases each). V was pared by 3 bases and J by 1 base, with 13 bases between. The CDR3 is made up of 15 amino acids. In germline, CDR1 is LGHNA, CDR2 YNFKEQ. The CDR3 here is CASSHPEGGSYEQYF. CDR3 in DNA: TGTGCCAGCAGCCATCCTGAAGGGGGGTCCTACGAGCAGTACTTC.

This clonotype was found a few times. In DNA form, the CDR3 reads TGTGCCAGCAGTAACGGGGGCACTGAAGCTTTCTTT. It is translated as CASSNGGTEAFF. The chain recombines TRBV27 with TRBJ1-1; maybe TRBD1 (5 bases). Trimming took 5 bases from V and 4 from J, leaving 8 bases between them. In germline, CDR1 is MNHEY, CDR2 SMNVEV (reference sequence). The CDR3 sequence is 12 residues long.

This clonotype was seen at least ten times. This rearrangement joins TRBV20-1 to TRBJ2-3; TRBD2 matches at 8 bases. The V segment lost 3 bases and the J segment 4 bases; nucleotides outside the gene matches: 6. CDR1 and CDR2 from the germline V gene are DFQATT and SNEGSKA (reference sequence). CDR3 size: 14 residues. CDR3 nucleotide sequence: TGCAGTGCTAGTCTATCTAGCGGGTCAGATACGCAGTATTTT. Its protein is CSASLSSGSDTQYF.

The chain combines TRBV5-4 with TRBJ2-7; D unresolved. The length of the CDR3 is 13 residues. Germline V gene lookup returns CDR1 SGHNT and CDR2 YYREEE (reference sequence). The V end was cut by 1 base, the J end by 1 base, with 6 bases between. CDR3 in amino acids: CASSLLGSYEQYF. The CDR3 nucleotides read TGTGCCAGCAGCTTGCTAGGGTCCTACGAGCAGTACTTC.

This clonotype was picked up many times. The CDR3 DNA follows: TGTGCCATCAGTGTGGGGCTCTCCTACGAGCAGTACTTC. Translated: CAISVGLSYEQYF. This sequence joins TRBV10-3 and TRBJ2-7; tentative D call: TRBD1 (5 bases). Trimming took 4 bases from V and 0 from J, leaving 7 bases between them. From germline, CDR1 is ENHRY and CDR2 SYGVKD. The CDR3 extends over 13 amino acids.

This clonotype was observed at least ten times. This rearrangement joins TRBV28 to TRBJ2-7; a weak D match, TRBD2 (6 bases). The CDR3 is 14 residues long. Germline values: CDR1 MDHEN, CDR2 SYDVKM. V was shortened by 6 bases and J by 4 bases, with 16 bases between the two germline ends. CDR3 DNA: TGTGCCAGCAGGCCCGGGGGTTCGAGGTACGAGCAGTACTTC. Translation: CASRPGGSRYEQYF.

This clonotype was seen a few times. The rearrangement links TRBV7-3 to TRBJ2-1; D tentatively fits TRBD1 or TRBD2 (6 bases each). The CDR3 is made up of 14 amino acids. V lost 5 bases, J lost 5 bases, and 13 bases lay in between. Germline V lookup: CDR1 SGHTA, CDR2 FQGTGA. The CDR3 DNA sequence: TGTGCCAGCAGCCCTCCGGGGGCCAACAATGAGCAGTTCTTC. This codes for CASSPPGANNEQFF.

This clonotype was seen at least ten times. The V and J genes are TRBV18 and TRBJ1-1; D not resolved. The CDR3 runs to 15 residues. Germline loops: CDR1 KGHSH, CDR2 LQKENI. V dropped 3 bases and J dropped 1 base, with 12 bases sitting between them. For the CDR3, the DNA is TGTGCCAGCTCACCTTTCGATGGGCCGAACACTGAAGCTTTCTTT. This sequence encodes CASSPFDGPNTEAFF. The full variable domain, completed using reference TRBV18 and TRBJ1-1, is NAGVMQNPRHLVRRRGQEARLRCSPMKGHSHVYWYRQLPEEGLKFMVYLQKENIIDESGMPKERFSAEFPKEGPSILRIQQVVRGDSAAYFCASSPFDGPNTEAFFGQGTRLTVV.

This clonotype was recorded at least ten times. The chain combines TRBV6-5 with TRBJ2-7; TRBD1 matches at 7 bases. J was trimmed by 2 bases and V by 0 bases; bases with no gene match: 4. Germline V CDR1 and CDR2: MNHEY, SVGAGI. The CDR3 is 15 residues long. The DNA for the CDR3 is TGTGCCAGCAGTTACTCCGGGACAGAACCCTACGAGCAGTACTTC. Translating it yields CASSYSGTEPYEQYF.

This clonotype appeared a few times. This chain links TRBV7-9 with TRBJ1-4; no firm D call. V was pared by 5 bases and J by 5 bases, with 9 bases between. Germline lookup yields CDR1 SEHNR and CDR2 FQNEAQ (reference sequence). This CDR3 is built from 13 residues. In nucleotides, the CDR3 is TGTGCCAGCAGCGACGGGATAAATGAAAAACTGTTTTTT. Translation: CASSDGINEKLFF.